A selection of T cell receptor beta chains follows, all from one sample in a study of CD8+CD57+ T cells in acquired aplastic anemia. Via MiXCR, TCRdb re-called the reads, giving one row per CDR3 protein. The sample has approximately 260,000 distinct CDR3 sequences, about 80% seen once. Material for sequencing was sorted CD4+, CD8+, or CD8+CD57+ T cells (not recorded which) from PBMCs. Receptor source: a human donor with aplastic anemia. Each CDR3 is given without its conserved first and last residue. The D gene is left open where the match is weak. The size of a clone is reported for some rows only, either as once, few or many, or as a class for expanded clones.

D	V	J	size	CDR3
.	TRBV7-8	TRBJ1-1	few	ASSPAGGGTEAF
TRBD2	TRBV7-6	TRBJ2-5	.	ASSLSGGRSENQY
TRBD2	TRBV7-9	TRBJ2-3	.	ASSFAGSGGSHD
.	TRBV7-7	TRBJ1-1	.	ASSPVALNTGELF
.	TRBV7-8	TRBJ1-2	once	ASSLAGGPDAQGYT
TRBD1	TRBV10-3	TRBJ2-2	.	AINRHRGIGDTGELF
.	TRBV7-2	TRBJ1-2	.	ASSIAGGPDSHN
.	TRBV7-3	TRBJ1-1	once	ATCNRVTEAF
.	TRBV9	TRBJ2-3	.	ASSLGESPSSQY
.	TRBV2	.	.	ASSVTSFYDEQF
.	TRBV25-1	TRBJ2-2	.	ASSSKAGELF
.	TRBV9	TRBJ2-1	.	ASSSQGGVDEQF
.	TRBV7-9	TRBJ2-1	once	ASSLDRGGYTEPF
TRBD1	TRBV20-1	TRBJ2-5	.	SAATGGSLQETQY
.	TRBV6-4	TRBJ1-6	.	ASGMGGSHNSPLH
.	TRBV7-6	TRBJ2-1	.	ASSLRSYNSPLHQF
.	TRBV11-2	TRBJ2-5	many	ASSWGGGQETQY
TRBD1	TRBV7-2	TRBJ2-3	.	ASSFHPDGTAPHY
.	TRBV2	TRBJ1-2	.	ASKQSNYSHT
.	TRBV11-3	TRBJ2-3	.	ASSYPYTADTQY
.	TRBV9	TRBJ1-6	.	ASSAGDYPLVH
.	TRBV9	TRBJ1-2	many	ASRSLTGYGYT
.	TRBV9	TRBJ1-4	.	AISESSDTQIFEKLF
.	TRBV20-1	TRBJ2-5	few	SARATTQETQY
TRBD2	TRBV9	TRBJ2-3	many	ASSVGGDTQY